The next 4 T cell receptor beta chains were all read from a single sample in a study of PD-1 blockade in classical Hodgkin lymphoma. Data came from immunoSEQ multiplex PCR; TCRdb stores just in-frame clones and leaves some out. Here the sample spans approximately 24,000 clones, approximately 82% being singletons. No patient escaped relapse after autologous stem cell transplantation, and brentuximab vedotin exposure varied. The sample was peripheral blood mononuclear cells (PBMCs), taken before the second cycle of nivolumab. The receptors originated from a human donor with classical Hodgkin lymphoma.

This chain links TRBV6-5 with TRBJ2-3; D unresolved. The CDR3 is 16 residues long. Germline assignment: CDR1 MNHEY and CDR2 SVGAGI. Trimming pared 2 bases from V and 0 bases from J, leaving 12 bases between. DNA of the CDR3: TGTGCCAGCAGTTACGGACCCGGAAAAAGCACAGATACGCAGTATTTT. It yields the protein CASSYGPGKSTDTQYF.

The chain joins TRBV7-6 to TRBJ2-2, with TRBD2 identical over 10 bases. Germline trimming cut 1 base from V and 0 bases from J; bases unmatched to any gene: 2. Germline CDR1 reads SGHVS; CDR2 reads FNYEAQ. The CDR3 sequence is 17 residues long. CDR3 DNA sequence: TGTGCCAGCAGCTTAGGGCTAGCGGGGGCGAACACCGGGGAGCTGTTTTTT. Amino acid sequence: CASSLGLAGANTGELFF.

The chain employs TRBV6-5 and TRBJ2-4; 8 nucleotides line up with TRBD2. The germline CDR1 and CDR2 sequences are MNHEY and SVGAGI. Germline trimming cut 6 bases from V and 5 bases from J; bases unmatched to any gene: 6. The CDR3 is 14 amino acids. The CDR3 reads CASSPPSGQNIQYF. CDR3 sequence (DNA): TGTGCCAGCAGCCCCCCTAGCGGGCAAAACATTCAGTACTTC.

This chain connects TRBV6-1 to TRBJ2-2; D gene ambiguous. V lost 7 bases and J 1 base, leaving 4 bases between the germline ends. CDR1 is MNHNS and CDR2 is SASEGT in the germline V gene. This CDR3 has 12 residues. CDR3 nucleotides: TGTGCCAGCACATGGAACACCGGGGAGCTGTTTTTT. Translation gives CASTWNTGELFF.